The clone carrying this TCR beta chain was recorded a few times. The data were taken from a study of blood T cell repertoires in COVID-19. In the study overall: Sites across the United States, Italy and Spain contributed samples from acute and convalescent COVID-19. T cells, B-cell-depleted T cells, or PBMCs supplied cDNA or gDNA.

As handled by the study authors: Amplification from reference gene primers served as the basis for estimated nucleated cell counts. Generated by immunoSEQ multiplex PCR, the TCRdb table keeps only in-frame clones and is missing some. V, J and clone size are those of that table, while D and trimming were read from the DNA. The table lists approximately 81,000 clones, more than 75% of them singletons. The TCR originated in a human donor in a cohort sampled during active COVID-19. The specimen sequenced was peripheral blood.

The CDR3 bases are TGTGCCAGCAGCGAGGGGCAGGGGCCCTTAACCTTGAACACTGAAGCTTTCTTT. Amino acid sequence: CASSEGQGPLTLNTEAFF. The V and J genes are TRBV9 and TRBJ1-1; tentative D call: TRBD1 (6 bases). The CDR3 sequence is 18 residues long. V lost 3 bases and J 0 bases, leaving 21 bases between the germline ends. The germline V gene has CDR1 SGDLS and CDR2 YYNGEE. The full variable domain, its missing parts supplied by reference TRBV9 and TRBJ1-1, is DSGVTQTPKHLITATGQRVTLRCSPRSGDLSVYWYQQSLDQGLQFLIQYYNGEERAKGNILERFSAQQFPDLHSELNLSSLELGDSALYFCASSEGQGPLTLNTEAFFGQGTRLTVV.